One sample yielded the 3 T cell receptor beta chains listed below, sequenced in a study of beta chain features in type 1 diabetes. For these TCRs, the target antigens are not known. Whole-study findings and limits: The study found moderately but significantly shorter TCRB CDR3s in all four CD4+ subsets of Type 1 diabetes patients.

Investigators reverse transcribed all isolated RNA, so they sequenced expressed TCRB transcripts. Some clones are missing from TCRdb's copy, which holds only in-frame ones; the method was immunoSEQ multiplex PCR. The sample shows about 160,000 clones, about 9% of them seen only once. The sample consisted of central memory CD4+ T cells from blood. These receptors were obtained from a woman aged 18-29 years with type 1 diabetes.

In DNA, the CDR3 is TGTGCCAGCAGCTTAGTCTCCGGGAGGGCCGGCGATGAGCAGTTCTTC. Its translation is CASSLVSGRAGDEQFF. This chain uses TRBV7-6 with TRBJ2-1; TRBD2 aligns across 8 bases. The CDR3 extends over 16 amino acids. Germline CDR1 and CDR2: SGHVS and FNYEAQ. J was trimmed by 8 bases and V by 1 base; bases with no gene match: 10.

The J gene is TRBJ1-5, the V gene TRBV30; no clear D gene. Germline V gene lookup returns CDR1 GTSNPN and CDR2 SVGIG (reference sequence). This CDR3 comprises 13 residues. The germline V and J ends were trimmed by 2 bases and 5 bases, with 10 bases remaining between them. The CDR3 DNA is TGTGCCTGGAGTCGAGGTATAGATCAGCCCCAGCATTTT. Its translation is CAWSRGIDQPQHF.

The sample holds a few counts of this clone. The same CDR3 also results from other DNA sequences found in this sample. This rearrangement joins TRBV2 to TRBJ1-5, with 9 bases identical to TRBD1. The V gene end was trimmed by 8 bases and the J gene end by 4 bases; junction bases not matched to a gene: 3. The germline CDR1 and CDR2 sequences are SNHLY and FYNNEI. The CDR3 spans 13 residues. CDR3 region: CASGGTGNQPQHF. The CDR3 DNA reads as TGTGCCAGCGGGGGGACAGGGAATCAGCCCCAGCATTTT.